The 9 T cell receptor beta chains in this list originate from one sample, sequenced in a study of cytomegalovirus exposure and HLA in healthy donors. It was with 60 Vbeta and 13 Jbeta primers that the PCR ran. Here immunoSEQ multiplex PCR was the method, and the copy in TCRdb shows in-frame clones only, minus some. The sample contains roughly 180,000 clones, roughly 83% of which appear only once. The sequencing input was PBMCs. The receptors were sampled from a man aged 25 to 45 in good health and CMV-seronegative.

The V call is TRBV2, the J call TRBJ1-5, with D perhaps TRBD1 (6 bases). CDR3 length: 13 amino acids. CDR1 SNHLY and CDR2 FYNNEI come from the germline V gene. V was clipped by 2 bases and J by 8 bases, with 10 bases between them. CDR3 region: CASSERGKEPQHF. DNA of the CDR3: TGTGCCAGCAGTGAAAGGGGGAAGGAGCCCCAGCATTTT.

This clone turned up a few times. The junction differs from germline at one of its ends, possibly a read error. This rearrangement joins TRBV7-9 to TRBJ2-1; D is undetermined. In germline, CDR1 is SEHNR, CDR2 FQNEAQ (reference sequence). This CDR3 region has 12 residues. The CDR3 DNA reads as TGTTCCAGCAGCTTTATAGACAATGAGCAGTTCTTC. Encoded protein: CSSSFIDNEQFF.

The rearrangement links TRBV7-2 to TRBJ1-2; the match to TRBD1 covers 7 bases. V dropped 0 bases and J dropped 4; count of bases not matched to a gene: 2. The CDR3 sequence is 14 residues long. CDR1 and CDR2 from the germline V gene are SGHTA and FQGNSA. CDR3 nucleotides: TGTGCCAGCAGCTTAGCGGGACAGTTCTATGGCTACACCTTC. This translates into CASSLAGQFYGYTF.

The table lists this clone with a few counts. The genes are TRBV4-3 and TRBJ1-1, with D possibly being TRBD1 (6 bases). V shed 1 base and J shed 3 bases, with 12 bases lying between them. This CDR3 is built from 15 residues. Germline V gives CDR1 LGHNA, CDR2 YSLEER. The CDR3 loop is CASSQVPTGYTEAFF. CDR3 DNA: TGCGCCAGCAGCCAAGTCCCGACAGGCTACACTGAAGCTTTCTTT.

On this clone: Its ends do not fully match the called genes, so a read error is possible. V and J are TRBV7-2 and TRBJ2-3, with 8 bases identical to TRBD1. This CDR3 is 15 amino acids long. Germline loops: CDR1 SGHTA, CDR2 FQGNSA. The CDR3 DNA is TGTGCCAGCACCTTAGGGACAGGATTCACAGATACGCAGTATTTT. This gives the protein CASTLGTGFTDTQYF.

The rearrangement joins TRBV10-3 to TRBJ2-1; TRBD1 matches 7 bases. The V gene's germline CDR1 is ENHRY and CDR2 SYGVKD. V gave up 8 bases and J gave up 6 bases; unmatched junction bases: 10. This CDR3 is 14 amino acids long. The CDR3: CAIERDRSSNEQFF. CDR3 in DNA: TGTGCCATCGAAAGGGACAGAAGTTCCAATGAGCAGTTCTTC.

This clone was picked up a small number of times. The gene calls are TRBV19 and TRBJ1-6; 9 bases are a match to TRBD1. The V segment lost 6 bases and the J segment 0 bases; nucleotides outside the gene matches: 0. This CDR3 region has 15 residues. Germline CDR1 reads LNHDA; CDR2 reads SQIVND (reference sequence). CDR3 DNA: TGTGCCAGTAGGACAGGGGGCTCCTATAATTCACCCCTCCACTTT. This gives the protein CASRTGGSYNSPLHF.

The chain is built from TRBV13 and TRBJ2-7; D unclear. CDR3 length equals 15 residues. Trimming took off 0 bases at V and 2 bases at J, with 11 bases between the two ends. Germline V gene lookup returns CDR1 PRHDT and CDR2 FYEKMQ (reference sequence). CDR3 DNA sequence: TGTGCCAGCAGCTTAGGGTCGCGAGGCCCCTACGAGCAGTACTTC. Residues: CASSLGSRGPYEQYF.

The chain recombines TRBV18 with TRBJ2-3; 7 positions agree with TRBD1. Germline CDR1 reads KGHSH; CDR2 reads LQKENI. The CDR3 loop spans 14 amino acids. Trimming removed 3 bases from V and 1 base from J; junction bases left unmatched: 1. In nucleotides, the CDR3 is TGTGCCAGCTCACCCACAGGGGGCACAGATACGCAGTATTTT. It yields the protein CASSPTGGTDTQYF.